This TCR beta chain was recorded in a study of immune evolution from preneoplasia to lung adenocarcinoma. Study observations and caveats: Highest clonality occurred in KRAS-mutant, not EGFR-mutant or double wild-type, nodules. Clonality was highest in normal lung, lower in later-stage lesions apparently. Top clone frequencies peaked in normal lung, apparently declining through invasive adenocarcinoma.

Concerning this clone: Antigen specificity is unknown.

Germline CDR1 reads SGHKS; CDR2 reads YYEKEE (reference sequence). The CDR3 consists of 11 residues. V lost 4 bases and J 6 bases, leaving 6 bases between the germline ends. Sequenced by immunoSEQ multiplex PCR; TCRdb stores in-frame clones only, minus some. The sample yields some 6,100 clones, around four fifths seen once. Patient tissue came from resections in Japan or China, 2014–2017. This sequence joins TRBV5-5 and TRBJ2-3; D unclear. The source material was FFPE lung adenocarcinoma in situ tissue. This TCR was sampled from a donor at least 70 years old with lung adenocarcinoma. CDR3 bases: TGTGCCAGCAGCCGTCTGGATACGCAGTATTTT. Amino acid sequence: CASSRLDTQYF.